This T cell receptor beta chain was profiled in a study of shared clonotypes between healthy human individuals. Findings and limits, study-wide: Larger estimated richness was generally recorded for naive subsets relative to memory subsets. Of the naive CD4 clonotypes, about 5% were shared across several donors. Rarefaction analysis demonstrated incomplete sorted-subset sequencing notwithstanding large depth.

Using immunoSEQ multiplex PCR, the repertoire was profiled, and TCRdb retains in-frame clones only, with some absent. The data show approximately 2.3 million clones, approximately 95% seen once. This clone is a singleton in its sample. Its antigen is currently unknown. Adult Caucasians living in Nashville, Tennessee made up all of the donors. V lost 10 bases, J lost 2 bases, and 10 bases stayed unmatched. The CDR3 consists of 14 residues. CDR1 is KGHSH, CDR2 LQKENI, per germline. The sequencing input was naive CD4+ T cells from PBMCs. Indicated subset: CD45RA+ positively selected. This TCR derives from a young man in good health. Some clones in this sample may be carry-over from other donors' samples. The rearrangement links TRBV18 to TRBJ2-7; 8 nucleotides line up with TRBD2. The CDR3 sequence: CATSGFPSPYEQYF. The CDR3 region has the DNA TGTGCCACTAGCGGGTTCCCTTCCCCCTACGAGCAGTACTTC.